These 31 T cell receptor beta chains were all obtained from the same sample, sequenced in a study of neurological immune-mediated disorders. TCRdb ran MiXCR on the 5' RACE reads and lists one entry per CDR3 protein. Of 39,000 or so distinct CDR3 sequences listed, around 2.5% were seen once; the top ten hold around 10%. Sequences were obtained from PBMCs. These receptors came from a man aged 30 to 39 with multiple sclerosis.

This clonotype was detected many times. V is TRBV5-1 and J is TRBJ2-2; 7 bases line up with TRBD1. V shed 3 bases and J 3 bases; nucleotides not matched to a gene: 8. CDR3 length: 16 amino acids. CDR1 is SGHRS and CDR2 is YFSETQ in the germline V gene. As DNA, the CDR3 is TGCGCCAGCAGCTCCCGGGACAGCGCCTACACCGGGGAGCTGTTTTTT. Translated, it gives CASSSRDSAYTGELFF.

In this sample, this clonotype turned up many times. This chain uses TRBV7-2 with TRBJ2-1; 9 bases line up with TRBD2. CDR1 SGHTA and CDR2 FQGNSA come from the germline V gene. The length of the CDR3 is 15 residues. Trimming cost V 5 bases and J 7 bases; bases outside gene matches: 9. The CDR3 nucleotides read TGTGCCAGCAGCCGCGACGCGGGGGGGCGTAATGAGCAGTTCTTC. This translates into CASSRDAGGRNEQFF.

This clonotype was seen many times. The V gene is TRBV10-3, the J gene TRBJ1-2; no firm D call. This CDR3 spans 14 amino acids. CDR1 and CDR2 (germline): ENHRY, SYGVKD. Trimming removed 6 bases from V and 3 bases from J, with 14 bases in between. CDR3 sequence reads: CAIREQGTDYGYTF. The DNA of the CDR3 is TGTGCCATCAGGGAACAAGGCACCGACTATGGCTACACCTTC.

This clonotype was seen repeatedly, ten times or more. V usage is TRBV27 and J usage is TRBJ1-1; D is unresolved. Between the trimmed V and J ends, which lost 9 bases and 0 bases, there was a span of 11 bases. The CDR3 consists of 13 residues. Germline V gene data show CDR1 as MNHEY and CDR2 as SMNVEV (reference sequence). CDR3 sequence: CASRLSMNTEAFF. The CDR3 DNA is TGTGCCAGTCGCCTTTCCATGAACACTGAAGCTTTCTTT.

Many counts were recorded for this clonotype. This chain connects TRBV20-1 to TRBJ1-5; TRBD1 matches 10 bases. The CDR3 loop spans 12 amino acids. Germline V gene sequence: CDR1 DFQATT, CDR2 SNEGSKA (reference sequence). Trimming removed 6 bases from V and 5 bases from J; junction bases left unmatched: 1. The DNA of the CDR3 is TGCAGTGCGACAGGGGGCGATCAGCCCCAGCATTTT. Its translation is CSATGGDQPQHF.

This clonotype was detected ten times or more. The CDR3 nucleotides read TGCAGTGCTAGGGAGAGGGAAGGGAGTCAGCCCCAGCATTTT. This codes for CSAREREGSQPQHF. The chain has TRBV20-1 and TRBJ1-5; D is uncertain. The CDR3 contains 14 residues. The germline CDR1 and CDR2 sequences are DFQATT and SNEGSKA (reference sequence). Trimming removed 3 bases from V and 6 bases from J, with 15 bases in between.

This clonotype has a count of ten or more. The V call is TRBV7-9, the J call TRBJ2-7; TRBD1 matches at 10 bases. J was trimmed by 2 bases and V by 5 bases; bases with no gene match: 9. There are 16 residues in the CDR3. Germline loops: CDR1 SEHNR, CDR2 FQNEAQ (reference sequence). The DNA of the CDR3 is TGTGCCAGCAGCCCGCCTCCGGGACAGGGGACCTACGAGCAGTACTTC. This gives the protein CASSPPPGQGTYEQYF.

Ten or more counts support this clonotype. This chain uses TRBV20-1 with TRBJ1-5; no reliable D call. Germline CDR1 and CDR2: DFQATT and SNEGSKA (reference sequence). The V end was cut by 4 bases, the J end by 4 bases, with 11 bases between. The CDR3 consists of 13 residues. CDR3 sequence reads: CSATGLGNQPQHF. In DNA form, the CDR3 reads TGCAGTGCTACTGGACTCGGGAATCAGCCCCAGCATTTT.

This clonotype has ten or more counts. The CDR3 nucleotides read TGCGCCAGCAGCTTGGTAAATCGTGCCGGGACAGACAACTACGAGCAGTACTTC. Translation: CASSLVNRAGTDNYEQYF. The chain combines TRBV5-1 with TRBJ2-7; 7 bases fit TRBD1. The junction had 15 bases not matched to a gene; V was cut back by 0 bases and J by 3 bases. The CDR3 consists of 18 residues. Germline lookup yields CDR1 SGHRS and CDR2 YFSETQ. Filled out from reference TRBV5-1 and TRBJ2-7, the complete variable domain reads KAGVTQTPRYLIKTRGQQVTLSCSPISGHRSVSWYQQTPGQGLQFLFEYFSETQRNKGNFPGRFSGRQFSNSRSEMNVSTLELGDSALYLCASSLVNRAGTDNYEQYFGPGTRLTVT.

This clonotype showed up many times. The chain has TRBV20-1 and TRBJ2-2; D is tentatively TRBD1 or TRBD2 (6 bases each). This CDR3 has 16 residues. The germline gives CDR1 DFQATT, CDR2 SNEGSKA (reference sequence). Trimming cost V 5 bases and J 4 bases, with 20 bases left between them. The CDR3 loop is CSAFGIGQTSTGELFF. The CDR3 nucleotides read TGCAGTGCTTTCGGGATCGGACAGACTAGCACCGGGGAGCTGTTTTTT.

This clonotype was found many times. The CDR3 DNA reads TGTGCCAGCAGCTTTGGGCAGGGAGAGTTATATGGCTACACCTTC. Protein: CASSFGQGELYGYTF. This chain uses TRBV11-2 with TRBJ1-2; a possible D gene is TRBD1 (5 bases). CDR1 SGHAT and CDR2 FQNNGV come from the germline V gene. This CDR3 has 15 amino acids. V lost 3 bases and J lost 5, with 16 bases in between.

This clonotype was counted only a few times. The J gene is TRBJ2-3, the V gene TRBV7-8; D is tentatively TRBD1 or TRBD2 (6 bases each). V lost 2 bases to trimming and J lost 2 bases, with 20 bases between them. The CDR3 has 18 residues. CDR1 is SGHVS and CDR2 is FQNEAQ in the germline V gene. The CDR3 reads CASSLRNGLRGNTDTQYF. CDR3 DNA sequence: TGTGCCAGCAGCTTACGTAACGGACTAAGGGGGAACACAGATACGCAGTATTTT.

V is TRBV20-1 and J is TRBJ2-3; D uncertain. CDR1 is DFQATT and CDR2 is SNEGSKA in the germline V gene (reference sequence). Trimming pared 7 bases from V and 2 bases from J, leaving 7 bases between. The CDR3 runs to 11 residues. In nucleotides, the CDR3 is TGCAGTGTCGAGACCACAGATACGCAGTATTTT. This translates into CSVETTDTQYF.

This clonotype has ten or more counts. In DNA, the CDR3 is TGCAGTGCTAGTGGCTGGAGGGGCACTGAAGCTTTCTTT. Translated: CSASGWRGTEAFF. J is TRBJ1-1 and V is TRBV20-1, with D perhaps matching TRBD1 (5 bases). V was clipped by 3 bases and J by 4 bases, with 12 bases between them. This CDR3 is built from 13 residues. CDR1 is DFQATT, CDR2 SNEGSKA, per germline (reference sequence).

Only a few counts were recorded for this clonotype. V gene TRBV20-1 combines with J gene TRBJ1-2, with 10 positions matching TRBD1. The CDR3 totals 14 residues. From germline, CDR1 is DFQATT and CDR2 SNEGSKA (reference sequence). With V trimmed by 5 bases and J by 3 bases, 6 bases remained unmatched. The CDR3 spells CSAGPGTGDYGYTF. CDR3 DNA: TGCAGTGCTGGTCCCGGGACAGGGGACTATGGCTACACCTTC.

The chain carries TRBV6-2 or TRBV6-3 and TRBJ2-5; D is ambiguous. The CDR3 runs 12 residues. Germline CDR1 reads MNHEY; CDR2 reads SVGEGT. Trimming stripped 2 bases from V and 3 bases from J, with 4 bases between. The CDR3 spells CASSYREETQYF. In nucleotides, the CDR3 is TGTGCCAGCAGTTACAGGGAAGAGACCCAGTACTTC.

This clonotype was counted at least ten times. The chain recombines TRBV20-1 with TRBJ1-5, with TRBD1 as a possible D gene (5 bases). The germline CDR1 and CDR2 sequences are DFQATT and SNEGSKA (reference sequence). The CDR3 has 14 residues. Trimming took 3 bases from V and 2 from J, leaving 11 bases between them. The CDR3 spells CSARGENGNQPQHF. The CDR3 region has the DNA TGCAGTGCTAGGGGGGAAAACGGCAATCAGCCCCAGCATTTT.

This clonotype showed up many times. CDR3 sequence (DNA): TGTGCCAGCAGGGGGGTCCGGGAGGGCCCAATATTGGATACGCAGTATTTT. It encodes CASRGVREGPILDTQYF. This chain connects TRBV25-1 to TRBJ2-3; TRBD2 matches 8 bases. There are 17 residues in the CDR3. V lost 6 bases to trimming and J lost 6 bases; unmatched junction nucleotides: 17. Germline V gene data show CDR1 as MGHDK and CDR2 as SYGVNS.

This clonotype showed up many times. The chain is built from TRBV12-3 or TRBV12-4 and TRBJ2-6; the D is unclear. This CDR3 is 14 amino acids long. V lost 5 bases and J lost 4, with 9 bases in between. CDR3 bases: TGTGCCAGCAGTCCCCCTTCCGGGGCCAACGTCCTGACTTTC. The encoded protein is CASSPPSGANVLTF.

Many counts were recorded for this clonotype. This CDR3 is CASTRKGLAGAHEQYF. CDR3 bases: TGTGCCAGCACCAGAAAGGGACTAGCGGGGGCCCACGAGCAGTACTTC. This chain uses TRBV11-2 with TRBJ2-7; 14 bases fit TRBD2. CDR3 length: 16 residues. The V and J ends lost 7 bases and 5 bases, in that order; junction bases with no gene match: 10. Germline V CDR1 and CDR2: SGHAT, FQNNGV.

This clonotype was found many times. The chain recombines TRBV5-1 with TRBJ1-2; D uncertain. Germline-derived CDR1 and CDR2 are SGHRS and YFSETQ. V lost 4 bases, J lost 8 bases, and 18 bases lay in between. The CDR3 loop spans 14 amino acids. In DNA form, the CDR3 reads TGCGCCAGCAGCGGCGGACTGTCTTTAGGCGGCTACACCTTC. Its translation: CASSGGLSLGGYTF. The full variable domain, in which reference TRBV5-1 and TRBJ1-2 provide the parts outside the CDR3, is KAGVTQTPRYLIKTRGQQVTLSCSPISGHRSVSWYQQTPGQGLQFLFEYFSETQRNKGNFPGRFSGRQFSNSRSEMNVSTLELGDSALYLCASSGGLSLGGYTFGSGTRLTVV.

This clonotype was seen at least ten times. The chain uses TRBV5-5 and TRBJ2-3; 7 positions match TRBD1. The germline V gene encodes CDR1 SGHKS and CDR2 YYEKEE (reference sequence). CDR3 size: 14 residues. V gave up 0 bases and J gave up 5 bases; unmatched junction bases: 3. CDR3 DNA sequence: TGTGCCAGCAGCTTGGTGACAGGGATAGATACGCAGTATTTT. Amino acids: CASSLVTGIDTQYF. Complete variable domain (other parts from reference TRBV5-5 and TRBJ2-3): DAGVTQSPTHLIKTRGQQVTLRCSPISGHKSVSWYQQVLGQGPQFIFQYYEKEERGRGNFPDRFSARQFPNYSSELNVNALLLGDSALYLCASSLVTGIDTQYFGPGTRLTVL.

This clonotype was found many times. The J gene is TRBJ2-1, the V gene TRBV11-1; the D is unclear. The CDR3 loop spans 15 amino acids. Trimming took off 2 bases at V and 0 bases at J, with 8 bases between the two ends. Germline assignment: CDR1 SGHAT and CDR2 FQDESV (reference sequence). The CDR3 protein is CASSLLRSSYNEQFF. The CDR3 region has the DNA TGTGCCAGCAGCTTATTGCGGAGCTCCTACAATGAGCAGTTCTTC.

This clonotype came up many times. The chain joins TRBV7-8 to TRBJ2-5; weak D call: TRBD2 (6 bases). V lost 5 bases and J 4 bases, leaving 14 bases between the germline ends. Germline CDR1 is SGHVS and CDR2 is FQNEAQ. The CDR3 sequence is 14 residues long. CDR3 residues: CASSAVTSRETQYF. The CDR3 DNA is TGTGCCAGCAGCGCAGTCACTAGCAGAGAGACCCAGTACTTC.

The sample holds many counts of this clonotype. The CDR3 protein is CSARGERSGRVYNEQFF. In DNA, the CDR3 is TGCAGTGCTAGAGGGGAGAGGAGCGGGAGGGTCTACAATGAGCAGTTCTTC. This chain joins TRBV20-1 and TRBJ2-1, with TRBD2 matching 10 bases. The CDR3 totals 17 residues. Trimming took 1 base from V and 3 from J; bases not matched to a gene: 9. Germline assignment: CDR1 DFQATT and CDR2 SNEGSKA (reference sequence).

The rearrangement uses TRBV27 and TRBJ2-7; no definite D call. Trimming left V 10 bases short and J 0 bases short, with 10 bases between. This CDR3 spans 12 amino acids. Looked up from germline, CDR1 is MNHEY and CDR2 is SMNVEV (reference sequence). The CDR3, as DNA: TGTGCCACCACAGCTAGCTCCTACGAGCAGTACTTC. It is translated as CATTASSYEQYF.

This clonotype appeared many times. This rearrangement joins TRBV7-6 to TRBJ2-7, with D unclear. The CDR3 has 16 amino acids. Trimming shortened V by 1 base and J by 2 bases, and 15 bases separated the two germline ends. Germline CDR1 is SGHVS and CDR2 is FNYEAQ. CDR3 region: CASSLVARKLPYEQYF. In nucleotides, the CDR3 is TGTGCCAGCAGCTTAGTGGCTAGAAAGCTTCCCTACGAGCAGTACTTC.

There are many counts of this clonotype. The V gene is TRBV5-1, the J gene TRBJ2-5; tentatively, D is TRBD2 (6 bases). The CDR3 length is 14 residues. V was shortened by 4 bases and J by 2 bases, with 12 bases between the two germline ends. Per the germline V gene, CDR1 is SGHRS and CDR2 is YFSETQ. This CDR3 is CASSRDFAQETQYF. DNA for the CDR3: TGCGCCAGCAGCCGGGACTTCGCACAAGAGACCCAGTACTTC.

In its sample, this clonotype was seen many times. This chain links TRBV6-5 with TRBJ1-3, with D perhaps matching TRBD1 (5 bases). V was shortened by 4 bases and J by 4 bases, with 8 bases between the two germline ends. The CDR3 loop spans 13 amino acids. Germline lookup yields CDR1 MNHEY and CDR2 SVGAGI. In nucleotides, the CDR3 is TGTGCCAGCAGTTCGCGACAGGGAAACACCATATATTTT. It yields the protein CASSSRQGNTIYF.

This clonotype was detected ten times or more. The gene calls are TRBV4-3 and TRBJ1-5; D possibly corresponds to TRBD1 (6 bases). CDR1 and CDR2 (germline): LGHNA, YSLEER. V was trimmed by 0 bases and J by 7 bases, leaving 16 bases between them. This CDR3 comprises 16 residues. As DNA, the CDR3 is TGCGCCAGCAGCCAAGAGGTCGATAGGGGGGGGCAGCCCCAGCATTTT. This translates into CASSQEVDRGGQPQHF.

In this sample, this clonotype turned up many times. The genes are TRBV7-2 and TRBJ2-2; 7 bases agree with TRBD2. This CDR3 has 16 amino acids. With 5 bases clipped from V and 1 base from J, the junction kept 7 bases outside the gene matches. Germline CDR1 reads SGHTA; CDR2 reads FQGNSA. The CDR3 region has the DNA TGTGCCAGCAGCCCCCCTAGCGGCTTGAACACCGGGGAGCTGTTTTTT. Amino acids: CASSPPSGLNTGELFF.